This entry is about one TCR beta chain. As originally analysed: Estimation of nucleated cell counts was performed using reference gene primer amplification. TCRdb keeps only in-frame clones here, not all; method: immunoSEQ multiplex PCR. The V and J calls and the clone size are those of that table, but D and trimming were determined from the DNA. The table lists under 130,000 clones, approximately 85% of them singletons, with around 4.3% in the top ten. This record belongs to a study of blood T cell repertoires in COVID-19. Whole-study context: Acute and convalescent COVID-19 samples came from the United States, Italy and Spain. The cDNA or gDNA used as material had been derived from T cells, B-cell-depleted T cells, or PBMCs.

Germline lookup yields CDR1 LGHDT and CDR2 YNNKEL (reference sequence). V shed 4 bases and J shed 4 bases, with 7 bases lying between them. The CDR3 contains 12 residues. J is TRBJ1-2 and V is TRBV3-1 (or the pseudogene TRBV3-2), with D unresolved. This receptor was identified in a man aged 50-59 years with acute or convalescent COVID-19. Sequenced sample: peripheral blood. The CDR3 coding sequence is TGTGCCAGCAGCCCTAGCGGCTATGGCTACACCTTC. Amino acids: CASSPSGYGYTF.